The clone carrying this T cell receptor (beta chain) was seen just once. TCRdb's table, derived via immunoSEQ multiplex PCR, lists solely in-frame clones and lacks some. The sample comprises nearly 30,000 clones, roughly 91% of which are singletons, and around 8.7% rests with the top ten. J gave up 3 bases and V 6 bases, and 8 bases lay outside the gene matches. CDR1 LGHDT and CDR2 YNNKEL come from the germline V gene (reference sequence). The CDR3 runs to 16 residues. The sample originates from a study of PD-1 and CTLA-4 blockade in melanoma. Specimen: CD8+ T cells from peripheral blood, collected before anti-PD-1 treatment. The chain uses TRBV3-1 (or the pseudogene TRBV3-2) and TRBJ2-1; 10 nucleotides agree with TRBD2. The TCR was taken from a human donor with melanoma. The CDR3 loop reads CASSSLAGGFYNEQFF. For the CDR3, the DNA is TGTGCCAGCAGTTCTTTAGCGGGGGGTTTCTACAATGAGCAGTTCTTC.